This entry features one TCR beta chain sequence. Its antigen is unidentified. The data originate from a study of shared clonotypes between healthy human individuals. Points from the study as a whole: A small donor pool kept down the genetic and exposure-history diversity that was represented. Only blood was sampled, and tissue TCR repertoires likely differ from blood ones.

This CDR3 region has 13 residues. V was pared by 2 bases and J by 7 bases, with 10 bases between. CDR1 is SGHKS, CDR2 YYEKEE, per germline (reference sequence). Selected positively for CCR7 and CD45RO-negative, naive CD8 cells excluded terminally differentiated effector memory CD45RA+ cells. Only Caucasian adults living in Nashville, Tennessee served as donors. In the authors' methods: Filtering differed for immunoSEQ, which gave only junction sequences without quality scores. Libraries were prepared by immunoSEQ multiplex PCR; TCRdb keeps only in-frame clonotypes and omits some of them. The V and J calls and clone size were taken over from that table, and D and trimming were inferred from the DNA. The data show about 2 million clones, about 94% seen once.

The chain has TRBV5-5 and TRBJ2-1, with D possibly TRBD2 on 6 matching bases. Sequencing used naive CD8+ T cells sorted from blood. This clonotype was obtained from a man aged 18 to 30 in good health. CDR3 DNA sequence: TGTGCCAGCAGCTTTATTGGAGGGAATGAGCAGTTCTTC. It encodes CASSFIGGNEQFF.